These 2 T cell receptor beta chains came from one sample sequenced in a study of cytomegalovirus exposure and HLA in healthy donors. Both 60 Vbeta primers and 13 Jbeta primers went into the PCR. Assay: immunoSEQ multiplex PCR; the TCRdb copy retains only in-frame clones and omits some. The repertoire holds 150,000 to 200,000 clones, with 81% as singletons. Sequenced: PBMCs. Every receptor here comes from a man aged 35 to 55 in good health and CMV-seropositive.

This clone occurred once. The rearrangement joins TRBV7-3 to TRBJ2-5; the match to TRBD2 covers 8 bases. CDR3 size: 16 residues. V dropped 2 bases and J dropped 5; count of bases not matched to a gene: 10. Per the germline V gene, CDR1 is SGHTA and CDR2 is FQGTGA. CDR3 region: CASSLGPAGEGETQYF. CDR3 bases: TGTGCCAGCAGCTTAGGTCCAGCGGGAGAGGGCGAGACCCAGTACTTC.

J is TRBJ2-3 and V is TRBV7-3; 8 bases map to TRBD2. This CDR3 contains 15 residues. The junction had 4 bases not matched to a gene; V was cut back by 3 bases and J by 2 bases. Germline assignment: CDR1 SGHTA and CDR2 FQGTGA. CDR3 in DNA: TGTGCCAGCAGCTTTAGCGGGATGGACACAGATACGCAGTATTTT. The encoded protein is CASSFSGMDTDTQYF.